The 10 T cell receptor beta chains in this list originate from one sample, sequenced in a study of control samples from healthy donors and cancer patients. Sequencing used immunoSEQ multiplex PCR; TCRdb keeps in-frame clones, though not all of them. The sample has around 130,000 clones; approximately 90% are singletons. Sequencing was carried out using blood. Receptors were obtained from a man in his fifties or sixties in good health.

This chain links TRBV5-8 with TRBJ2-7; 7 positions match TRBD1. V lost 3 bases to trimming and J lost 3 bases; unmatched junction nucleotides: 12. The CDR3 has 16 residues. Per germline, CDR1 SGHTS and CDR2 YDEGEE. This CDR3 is CASSSLRTGLNYEQYF. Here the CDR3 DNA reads TGTGCCAGCAGCTCACTAAGGACAGGTCTCAACTACGAGCAGTACTTC.

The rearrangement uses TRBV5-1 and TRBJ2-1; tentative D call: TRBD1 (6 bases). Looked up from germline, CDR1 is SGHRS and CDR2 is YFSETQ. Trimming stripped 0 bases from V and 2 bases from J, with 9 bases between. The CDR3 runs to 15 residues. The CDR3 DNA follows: TGCGCCAGCAGCTTGGTGAGGGGGACCTACAATGAGCAGTTCTTC. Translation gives CASSLVRGTYNEQFF.

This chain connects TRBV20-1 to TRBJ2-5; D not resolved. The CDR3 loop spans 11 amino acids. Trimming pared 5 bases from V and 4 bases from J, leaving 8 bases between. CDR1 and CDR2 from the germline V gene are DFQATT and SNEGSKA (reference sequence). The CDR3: CSAAVLETQYF. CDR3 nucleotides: TGCAGTGCTGCGGTACTAGAGACCCAGTACTTC.

The CDR3 DNA reads TGTGCCATCAGTGAGATACAGGGGGATGGGGCTTTCTTT. Translated, it gives CAISEIQGDGAFF. The chain has TRBV10-3 and TRBJ1-1; 8 bases match TRBD1. Trimming took 2 bases from V and 11 from J; bases not matched to a gene: 7. Germline V gives CDR1 ENHRY, CDR2 SYGVKD. There are 13 residues in the CDR3.

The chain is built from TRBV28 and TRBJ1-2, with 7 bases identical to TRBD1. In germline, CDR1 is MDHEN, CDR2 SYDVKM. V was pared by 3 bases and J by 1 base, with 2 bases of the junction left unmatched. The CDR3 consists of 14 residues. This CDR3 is CASSLGQLNYGYTF. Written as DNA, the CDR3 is TGTGCCAGCAGTTTGGGACAGCTTAACTATGGCTACACCTTC.

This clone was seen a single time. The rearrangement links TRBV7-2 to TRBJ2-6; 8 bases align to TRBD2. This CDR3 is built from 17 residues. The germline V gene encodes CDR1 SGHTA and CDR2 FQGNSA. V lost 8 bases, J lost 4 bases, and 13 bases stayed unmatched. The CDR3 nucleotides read TGTGCCAGCGCGGGGGGTAGCCTTACTTCAGGGGCCAACGTCCTGACTTTC. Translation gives CASAGGSLTSGANVLTF.

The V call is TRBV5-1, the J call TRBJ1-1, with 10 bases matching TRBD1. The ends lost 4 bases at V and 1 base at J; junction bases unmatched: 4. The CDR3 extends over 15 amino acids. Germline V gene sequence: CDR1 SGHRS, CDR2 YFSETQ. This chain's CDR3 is CASSRRQGANTEAFF. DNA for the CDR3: TGCGCCAGCAGCCGAAGACAGGGGGCGAACACTGAAGCTTTCTTT.

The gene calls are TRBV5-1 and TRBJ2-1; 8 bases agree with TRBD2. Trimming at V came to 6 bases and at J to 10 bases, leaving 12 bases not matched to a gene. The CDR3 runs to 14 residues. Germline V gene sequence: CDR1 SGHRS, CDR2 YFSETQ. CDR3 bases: TGCGCCAGCACAGTAGGTAGCGGGGTTGGCGAGCAGTTCTTC. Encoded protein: CASTVGSGVGEQFF.

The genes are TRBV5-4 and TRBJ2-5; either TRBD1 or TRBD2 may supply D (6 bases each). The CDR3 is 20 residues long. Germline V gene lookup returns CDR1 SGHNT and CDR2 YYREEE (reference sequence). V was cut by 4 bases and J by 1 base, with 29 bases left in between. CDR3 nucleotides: TGTGCCAGCAGCGCACTAGGGGGGCCAGGAGATGTCGGGGCCCAAGAGACCCAGTACTTC. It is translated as CASSALGGPGDVGAQETQYF.

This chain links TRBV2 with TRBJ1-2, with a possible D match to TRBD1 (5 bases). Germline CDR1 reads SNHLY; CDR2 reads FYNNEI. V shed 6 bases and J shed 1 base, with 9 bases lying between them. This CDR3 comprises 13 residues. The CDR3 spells CASRGDLNYGYTF. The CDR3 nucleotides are TGTGCCAGCAGGGGGGACCTTAACTATGGCTACACCTTC.